The 8 T cell receptor beta chains listed next were all sequenced from one sample in a study of T cells after yellow fever vaccination. One entry per CDR3 protein, called by TCRdb with MiXCR from the 5' RACE reads. The sample lists some 600,000 distinct CDR3 sequences, about 12% occurring once. Source: PBMCs, taken on the day of the yellow fever booster vaccination. These receptors were taken from a young man who received the YFV17D yellow fever vaccine.

A few counts support this clonotype. The chain couples TRBV27 to TRBJ2-5, with D unclear. Trimming took off 6 bases at V and 2 bases at J, with 13 bases between the two ends. From germline, CDR1 is MNHEY and CDR2 SMNVEV (reference sequence). The CDR3 loop spans 14 amino acids. In DNA, the CDR3 is TGTGCCAGCAGGGCATGGACCGCACAAGAGACCCAGTACTTC. Its protein product is CASRAWTAQETQYF.

CDR3 amino acids: CSVLAGGPYEQYF. The CDR3 region has the DNA TGCAGCGTACTAGCGGGAGGACCCTACGAGCAGTACTTC. The gene calls are TRBV29-1 and TRBJ2-7, with TRBD2 matching 12 bases. V shed 6 bases, J shed 2 bases, and the junction held 2 bases outside the gene matches. The CDR3 totals 13 residues. Germline V gene data show CDR1 as SQVTM and CDR2 as ANQGSEA.

This clonotype came up a few times. The chain employs TRBV30 and TRBJ2-1; D is perhaps TRBD2 (6 bases). Per germline, CDR1 GTSNPN and CDR2 SVGIG (reference sequence). V lost 0 bases and J 9 bases, leaving 21 bases between the germline ends. The CDR3 runs 16 residues. The CDR3 here is CAWSVGVASASGEQFF. CDR3 in DNA: TGTGCCTGGAGTGTAGGGGTTGCTAGCGCTTCTGGTGAGCAGTTCTTC.

This clonotype was seen a handful of times. The chain has TRBV20-1 and TRBJ1-2; TRBD1 matches at 7 bases. The germline gives CDR1 DFQATT, CDR2 SNEGSKA (reference sequence). The CDR3 has 16 amino acids. V dropped 0 bases and J dropped 0; count of bases not matched to a gene: 7. The CDR3 coding sequence is TGCAGTGCTAGAGATCCGAGACAGGGCACTAACTATGGCTACACCTTC. This sequence encodes CSARDPRQGTNYGYTF.

V gene TRBV5-1 combines with J gene TRBJ2-1, with D perhaps given as TRBD1 or TRBD2 (5 bases each). The CDR3 runs 14 residues. The germline gives CDR1 SGHRS, CDR2 YFSETQ. V lost 4 bases to trimming and J lost 6 bases, with 14 bases between them. The CDR3 sequence: CASSDTSGLNEQFF. DNA for the CDR3: TGCGCCAGCAGCGACACCTCGGGGCTCAATGAGCAGTTCTTC.

Points on this clonotype: Mismatch with germline at one junction end may stem from a read error. J is TRBJ2-1 and V is TRBV3-1; TRBD1 matches at 9 bases. The CDR3 is 16 residues long. Per germline, CDR1 LGHDT and CDR2 YNNKEL (reference sequence). The CDR3 loop reads CASSQHGATGGNEQFF. In nucleotides, the CDR3 is TGCGCCAGCAGCCAACACGGGGCGACAGGGGGTAATGAGCAGTTCTTC.

The chain joins TRBV7-2 to TRBJ2-1; 8 bases align to TRBD2. Germline trimming cut 8 bases from V and 6 bases from J; bases unmatched to any gene: 9. The CDR3 spans 14 residues. Germline loops: CDR1 SGHTA, CDR2 FQGNSA. The DNA for the CDR3 is TGTGCCAGCGGAGGGACTAGGACCGGCAATGAGCAGTTCTTC. Encoded protein: CASGGTRTGNEQFF. Full variable domain (missing parts from reference TRBV7-2 and TRBJ2-1): GAGVSQSPSNKVTEKGKDVELRCDPISGHTALYWYRQSLGQGLEFLIYFQGNSAPDKSGLPSDRFSAERTGGSVSTLTIQRTQQEDSAVYLCASGGTRTGNEQFFGPGTRLTVL.

A few counts support this clonotype. The chain joins TRBV6-2 or TRBV6-3 to TRBJ2-1, with 8 bases that match TRBD2. Losses at the gene ends were 0 bases for V and 10 bases for J; bases not matched to a gene: 5. CDR3 length: 14 residues. The germline V gene has CDR1 MNHEY and CDR2 SVGEGT. Here the CDR3 reads CASSYSVGRGEQFF. DNA of the CDR3: TGTGCCAGCAGTTACTCTGTCGGGAGGGGGGAGCAGTTCTTC.